Listed here are 19 T cell receptor beta chains from one sample, sequenced in a study of CD8+CD57+ T cells in acquired aplastic anemia (dated by TCRdb to 2016 to 2019). Flow cytometry had shown CD8+CD57+ cell expansion in the patients selected for sequencing. Sequencing used an Illumina HiSeq 2000. TCR beta VDJ combination and CDR3 sequence profiling used genomic DNA as the template. Starting from the raw public reads, TCRdb applied fastp trimming at Q25, assembled clones with MiXCR and retained in-frame beta chains. Every entry covers one CDR3 protein and lists the most common genes and DNA from its rows. For this sample the table gives approximately 150,000 distinct CDR3 sequences, of which about 64% were detected only once. About 50% of the sample goes to the ten largest clones. Sequenced sample: sorted CD4+, CD8+, or CD8+CD57+ T cells (not recorded which) from PBMCs. The source is a human donor with aplastic anemia.

The chain uses TRBV7-2 and TRBJ2-3, with TRBD1 as a possible D gene (6 bases). The CDR3 loop spans 16 amino acids. Looked up from germline, CDR1 is SGHTA and CDR2 is FQGNSA. Trimming pared 1 base from V and 6 bases from J, leaving 17 bases between. The CDR3 loop is CASSLETGSLRDTQYF. In DNA, the CDR3 is TGTGCCAGCAGCTTAGAGACAGGATCCCTGAGGGATACGCAGTATTTT. Using reference TRBV7-2 and TRBJ2-3 for the parts outside the CDR3, the full variable domain is GAGVSQSPSNKVTEKGKDVELRCDPISGHTALYWYRQSLGQGLEFLIYFQGNSAPDKSGLPSDRFSAERTGGSVSTLTIQRTQQEDSAVYLCASSLETGSLRDTQYFGPGTRLTVL.

V and J are TRBV6-6 and TRBJ2-7; D unclear. Deletions cut 4 bases from V and 2 bases from J, with 9 bases between. CDR3 length equals 13 residues. Germline V CDR1 and CDR2: MNHNY, SVGAGI (reference sequence). CDR3 amino acids: CASSWAETYEQYF. CDR3 bases: TGTGCCAGCAGTTGGGCAGAGACCTACGAGCAGTACTTC.

This clonotype has a count of ten or more. The J gene is TRBJ1-1, the V gene TRBV10-1; D unresolved. Trimming cost V 8 bases and J 0 bases, with 13 bases left between them. The length of the CDR3 is 14 residues. CDR1 and CDR2 (germline): WNHNN, SYGVQD (reference sequence). The CDR3 reads CASLWGTLNTEAFF. In nucleotides, the CDR3 is TGCGCCAGCCTGTGGGGTACTTTGAACACTGAAGCTTTCTTT.

The chain joins TRBV19 to TRBJ1-5, with D perhaps TRBD1 (6 bases). CDR1 and CDR2 from the germline V gene are LNHDA and SQIVND (reference sequence). The V and J ends lost 5 bases and 1 base respectively, with 18 bases between them. The CDR3 is 17 residues long. The CDR3 loop is CASSPETGRKSNQPQHF. The CDR3 bases are TGTGCCAGTAGTCCCGAAACAGGGCGCAAGAGCAATCAGCCCCAGCATTTT.

The chain combines TRBV7-2 with TRBJ1-1, with D unresolved. V lost 5 bases to trimming and J lost 3 bases, with 10 bases between them. The CDR3 sequence is 13 residues long. Germline V gene lookup returns CDR1 SGHTA and CDR2 FQGNSA. This CDR3 is CASSRATYTEAFF. The DNA of the CDR3 is TGTGCCAGCAGCCGGGCGACTTACACTGAAGCTTTCTTT.

The V gene is TRBV20-1, the J gene TRBJ2-5; 11 bases match TRBD2. The germline CDR1 and CDR2 sequences are DFQATT and SNEGSKA (reference sequence). J lost 10 bases, V lost 6 bases, and 13 bases had no gene match. This CDR3 has 14 amino acids. DNA for the CDR3: TGCAGTGCCACCTCAGGAACTAGCGGGGGCCACCAGTACTTC. This sequence encodes CSATSGTSGGHQYF.

Worth noting for this clonotype: Being one base from a much bigger clone, this may be a read error. The chain carries TRBV30 and TRBJ1-1; D not certain. The CDR3 length is 13 residues. Germline V gives CDR1 GTSNPN, CDR2 SVGIG (reference sequence). The CDR3 loop is CAWSVAENTEVFF. CDR3 in DNA: TGTGCCTGGAGTGTAGCGGAAAACACTGAAGTTTTCTTT.

The count of this clonotype is one. The junction departs from the called germline gene at one end, perhaps through a read error. The chain employs TRBV20-1 and TRBJ1-4, with TRBD1 matching 10 bases. The V gene's germline CDR1 is DFQATT and CDR2 SNEGSKA (reference sequence). The CDR3 contains 12 residues. The DNA of the CDR3 is TGCAGTGCCCGGACAGGGGGTGAAGAACTGTTTTTT. It is translated as CSARTGGEELFF.

V and J are TRBV10-3 and TRBJ1-5; D not certain. The V end was cut by 5 bases, the J end by 9 bases, with 2 bases between. Germline CDR1 and CDR2: ENHRY and SYGVKD. The CDR3 totals 9 residues. As DNA, the CDR3 is TGTGCCATCAGTCTGCCCCAGCATTTT. It translates to CAISLPQHF.

This clonotype was observed at least ten times. The chain employs TRBV6-1 and TRBJ2-7, with TRBD1 identical over 7 bases. Germline trimming cut 0 bases from V and 2 bases from J; bases unmatched to any gene: 4. The CDR3 extends over 15 amino acids. Germline loops: CDR1 MNHNS, CDR2 SASEGT. CDR3 amino acids: CASSEALDRAYEQYF. The CDR3, as DNA: TGTGCCAGCAGTGAAGCTCTCGACAGGGCCTACGAGCAGTACTTC.

This rearrangement joins TRBV4-2 to TRBJ1-1; D is ambiguous. With 5 bases removed from V and 8 bases from J, the gap between germline ends came to 15 bases. Germline V gene data show CDR1 as LGHNA and CDR2 as YNFKEQ. The CDR3 runs 13 residues. The CDR3 protein is CASSLLWLAEAFF. CDR3 nucleotides: TGTGCCAGCAGCTTACTCTGGTTGGCAGAAGCTTTCTTT.

This clonotype was picked up a small number of times. V gene TRBV5-8 combines with J gene TRBJ2-6; D gene uncertain. The CDR3 consists of 16 residues. V lost 3 bases and J 0 bases, leaving 10 bases between the germline ends. Germline CDR1 SGHTS, CDR2 YDEGEE. The CDR3 bases are TGTGCCAGCAGCTGGGCAGGTAGCTCTGGGGCCAACGTCCTGACTTTC. Its translation is CASSWAGSSGANVLTF. The full variable domain, completed using reference TRBV5-8 and TRBJ2-6, is EAGVTQSPTHLIKTRGQQATLRCSPISGHTSVYWYQQALGLGLQFLLWYDEGEERNRGNFPPRFSGRQFPNYSSELNVNALELEDSALYLCASSWAGSSGANVLTFGAGSRLTVL.

The rearrangement links TRBV5-1 to TRBJ2-1, with 11 bases that match TRBD1. With 3 bases clipped from V and 6 bases from J, the junction kept 11 bases outside the gene matches. Germline assignment: CDR1 SGHRS and CDR2 YFSETQ. There are 17 residues in the CDR3. The CDR3 reads CASSSYYAGTGGNEQFF. For the CDR3, the DNA is TGCGCCAGCAGCTCCTACTACGCCGGGACAGGGGGCAATGAGCAGTTCTTC.

This chain uses TRBV20-1 with TRBJ1-1; a possible D gene is TRBD1 (5 bases). Trimming removed 2 bases from V and 4 bases from J, with 14 bases in between. The germline V gene has CDR1 DFQATT and CDR2 SNEGSKA (reference sequence). The CDR3 contains 14 residues. CDR3: CSARFQGRGTEAFF. CDR3 bases: TGCAGTGCTAGATTCCAGGGTCGAGGCACTGAAGCTTTCTTT.

V gene TRBV24-1 combines with J gene TRBJ2-5; TRBD2 might be the D (6 bases). The germline V gene encodes CDR1 KGHDR and CDR2 SFDVKD. The CDR3 covers 16 residues. Trimming left V 4 bases short and J 1 base short, with 15 bases between. The CDR3 DNA reads TGTGCCACCAGTGACCGGCTGGCGGGGACCCAAGAGACCCAGTACTTC. Translation: CATSDRLAGTQETQYF.

CDR3 sequence reads: CASSDSNQPQHF. DNA of the CDR3: TGTGCCAGCTCCGACAGCAATCAGCCCCAGCATTTT. This chain uses TRBV2 with TRBJ1-5, with D unresolved. This CDR3 spans 12 amino acids. CDR1 is SNHLY, CDR2 FYNNEI, per germline. The V end was cut by 8 bases, the J end by 1 base, with 6 bases between.

This clonotype was counted between two and nine times. The CDR3 is CASGQVTNSPLHF. CDR3 in DNA: TGTGCCAGCGGGCAGGTGACTAATTCACCCCTCCACTTT. This chain connects TRBV2 to TRBJ1-6, with D unclear. V lost 8 bases and J lost 6, with 11 bases in between. CDR3 length: 13 residues. Germline CDR1 and CDR2: SNHLY and FYNNEI.

The chain couples TRBV2 to TRBJ1-2; TRBD1 matches 8 bases. V lost 6 bases to trimming and J lost 4 bases; unmatched junction nucleotides: 7. Germline lookup yields CDR1 SNHLY and CDR2 FYNNEI. The CDR3 covers 14 residues. The CDR3 DNA is TGTGCCAGCAGCGCAGGGGGCGCTCTCTATGGCTACACCTTC. Residues: CASSAGGALYGYTF.

J is TRBJ1-1 and V is TRBV6-2 or TRBV6-3; 7 nucleotides agree with TRBD1. Per the germline V gene, CDR1 is MNHEY and CDR2 is SVGEGT. J gave up 1 base and V 2 bases, and 1 base lay outside the gene matches. The CDR3 totals 14 residues. The CDR3 sequence: CASSYGTENTEAFF. CDR3 nucleotide sequence: TGTGCCAGCAGTTACGGGACAGAGAACACTGAAGCTTTCTTT.